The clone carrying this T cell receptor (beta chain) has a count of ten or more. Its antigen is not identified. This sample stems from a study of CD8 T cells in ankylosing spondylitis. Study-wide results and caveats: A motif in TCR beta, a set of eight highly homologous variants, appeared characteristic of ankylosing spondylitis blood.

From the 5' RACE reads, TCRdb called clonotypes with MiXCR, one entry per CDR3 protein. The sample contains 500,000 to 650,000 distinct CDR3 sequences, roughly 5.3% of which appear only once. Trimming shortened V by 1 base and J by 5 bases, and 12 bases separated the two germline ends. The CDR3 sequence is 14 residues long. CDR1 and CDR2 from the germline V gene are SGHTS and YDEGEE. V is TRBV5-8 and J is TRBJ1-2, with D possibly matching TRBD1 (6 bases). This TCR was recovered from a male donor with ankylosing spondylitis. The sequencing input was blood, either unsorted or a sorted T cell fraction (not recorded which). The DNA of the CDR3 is TGTGCCAGCAGCTTGCAGGGGACACCTTATGGCTACACCTTC. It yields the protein CASSLQGTPYGYTF.